Reported below is one T cell receptor beta chain. This clone was counted at least ten times. What this receptor recognizes is not known. Base quality data are lacking; no much larger clone is found one base away. Library preparation was by PCR. The listed sequencing device is Illumina HiSeq 4000. High-throughput sequencing was used to profile the TCR beta-chain CDR3 region of every patient. On the study's bioinformatics: The researchers built a classifier to tell apart papillary thyroid cancer patients with distant metastasis, based on CDR3 differences among clinicopathological groups. The Shannon index was used to measure repertoire diversity, and the Morisita-Horn index was used to measure how similar tumor and blood repertoires were. The raw public data were reprocessed by TCRdb itself: fastp quality trimming at Q25, MiXCR clonotype calling, in-frame beta chains only. It is TCRdb's table, rather than the study itself, that gives the V and J calls and clone size. For this sample there are roughly 81,000 clones; approximately 9% appear just once. Around 9.2% of the sample comes from the top ten.

Taken from the germline V gene, the CDR1 and CDR2 loops are MNHNS and SASEGT. From its cysteine to its phenylalanine, the CDR3 spans 17 amino acids. Left in the record is the CDR3 DNA by itself, 51 bases read in frame from the first base. Trimming at the junction amounts to 3 bases on V and 0 bases on J, and the germline ends lie 12 bases apart. Before undergoing thyroid surgery, none of the patients had been given any kind of treatment. Patient clinical samples collected from the early 2010s to the late 2010s were retrospectively analysed using T-cell receptor beta sequencing. This sample is drawn from a study of metastatic and nonmetastatic thyroid tumors (TCRdb year 2020). With respect to the entire study: The researchers compared repertoires between peripheral blood samples and tumor or nodule tissue samples from patients with malignant or benign thyroid disease. Points the paper makes about the study in general: In both blood and tumor samples, TCR beta diversity was reported to be significantly higher in malignant tumors than in benign nodules.

The sequencing input was blood. The sequence links TRBV6-1 to TRBJ2-6; no D gene is confidently identified. This clonotype was obtained from a female donor with papillary thyroid cancer or a benign thyroid nodule (not recorded which). Some clones in this sample may be carry-over from other donors' samples. In nucleotides, the sequence is TGTGCCAGCAGTGAGGAGTGGGTGAGCTCTGGGGCCAACGTCCTGACTTTC. Its translation is CASSEEWVSSGANVLTF.